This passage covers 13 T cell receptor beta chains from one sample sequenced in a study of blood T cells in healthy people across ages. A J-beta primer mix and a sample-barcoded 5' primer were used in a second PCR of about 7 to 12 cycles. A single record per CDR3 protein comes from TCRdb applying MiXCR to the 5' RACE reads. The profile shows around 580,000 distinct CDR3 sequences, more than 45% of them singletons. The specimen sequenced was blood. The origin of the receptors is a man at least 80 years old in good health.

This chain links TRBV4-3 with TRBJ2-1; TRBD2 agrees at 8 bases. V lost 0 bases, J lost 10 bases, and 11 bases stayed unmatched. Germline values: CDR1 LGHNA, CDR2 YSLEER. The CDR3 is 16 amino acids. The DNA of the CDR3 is TGCGCCAGCAGCCAAGAGGGCGCGGGGGGCGTTTGGGAGCAGTTCTTC. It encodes CASSQEGAGGVWEQFF.

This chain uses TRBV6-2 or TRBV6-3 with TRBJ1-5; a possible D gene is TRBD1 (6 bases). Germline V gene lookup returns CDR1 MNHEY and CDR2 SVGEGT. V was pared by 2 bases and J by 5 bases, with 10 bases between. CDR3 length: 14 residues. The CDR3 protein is CASSYLGQHQPQHF. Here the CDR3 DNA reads TGTGCCAGCAGTTACCTCGGACAGCATCAGCCCCAGCATTTT.

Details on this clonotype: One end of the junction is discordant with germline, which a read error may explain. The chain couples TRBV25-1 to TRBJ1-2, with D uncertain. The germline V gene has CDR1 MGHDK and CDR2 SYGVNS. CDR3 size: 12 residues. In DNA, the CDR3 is TGTGCCAGCAGTGAGAGTGCTAATGGTTACACCTTC. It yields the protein CASSESANGYTF.

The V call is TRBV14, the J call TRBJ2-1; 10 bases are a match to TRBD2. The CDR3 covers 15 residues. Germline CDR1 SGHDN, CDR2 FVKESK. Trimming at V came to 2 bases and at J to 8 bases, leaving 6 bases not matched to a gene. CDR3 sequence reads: CASSQLLAGVYEQFF. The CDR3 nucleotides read TGTGCCAGCAGCCAACTTCTAGCGGGAGTATATGAGCAGTTCTTC. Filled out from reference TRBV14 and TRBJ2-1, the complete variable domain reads EAGVTQFPSHSVIEKGQTVTLRCDPISGHDNLYWYRRVMGKEIKFLLHFVKESKQDESGMPNNRFLAERTGGTYSTLKVQPAELEDSGVYFCASSQLLAGVYEQFFGPGTRLTVL.

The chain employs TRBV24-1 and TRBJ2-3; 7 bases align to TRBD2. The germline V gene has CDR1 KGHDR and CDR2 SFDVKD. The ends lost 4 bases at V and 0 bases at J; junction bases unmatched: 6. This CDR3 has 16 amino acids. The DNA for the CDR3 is TGTGCCACCAGTGACCGAGGTAGCGGGAGCACAGATACGCAGTATTTT. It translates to CATSDRGSGSTDTQYF.

CDR3 coding DNA: TGTGCCAGCAGCTTAGCGAACACTGCAGAGGGCTACGAGCAGTACTTC. It encodes CASSLANTAEGYEQYF. This chain joins TRBV7-2 and TRBJ2-5, with D possibly TRBD2 on 5 matching bases. The tail of the sequence fits TRBJ2-7 better, so the J call may be wrong. The CDR3 length is 16 residues. CDR1 SGHTA and CDR2 FQGNSA come from the germline V gene.

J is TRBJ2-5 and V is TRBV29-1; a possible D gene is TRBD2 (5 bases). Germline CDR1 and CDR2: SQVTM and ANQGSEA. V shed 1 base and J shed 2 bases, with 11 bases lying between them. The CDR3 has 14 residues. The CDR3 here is CSVEGTGLQETQYF. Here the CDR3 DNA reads TGCAGCGTTGAAGGGACTGGTCTACAAGAGACCCAGTACTTC.

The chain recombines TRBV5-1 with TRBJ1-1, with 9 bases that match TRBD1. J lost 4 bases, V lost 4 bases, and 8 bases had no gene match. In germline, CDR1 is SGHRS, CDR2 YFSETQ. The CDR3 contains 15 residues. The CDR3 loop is CASSPQGARGTEAFF. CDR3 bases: TGCGCCAGCAGCCCACAGGGGGCGCGGGGCACTGAAGCTTTCTTT.

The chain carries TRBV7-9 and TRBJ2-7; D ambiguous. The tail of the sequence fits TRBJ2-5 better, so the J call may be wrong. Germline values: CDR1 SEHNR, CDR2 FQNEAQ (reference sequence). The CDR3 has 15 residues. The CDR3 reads CASSLLNMGVGTQYF. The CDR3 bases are TGTGCCAGCAGCCTCCTTAACATGGGCGTGGGGACCCAGTACTTC.

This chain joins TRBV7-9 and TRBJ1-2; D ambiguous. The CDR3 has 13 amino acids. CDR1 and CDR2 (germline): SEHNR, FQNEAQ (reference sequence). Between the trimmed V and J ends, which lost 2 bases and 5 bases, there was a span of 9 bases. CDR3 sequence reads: CASSLRMDYGYTF. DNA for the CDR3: TGTGCCAGCAGCTTAAGGATGGATTATGGCTACACCTTC.

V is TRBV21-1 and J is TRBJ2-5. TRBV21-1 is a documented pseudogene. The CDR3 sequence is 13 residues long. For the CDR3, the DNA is TGTGCCAGCAGCAAATCAGTGCCAGAGACCCAGTACTTC. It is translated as CASSKSVPETQYF.

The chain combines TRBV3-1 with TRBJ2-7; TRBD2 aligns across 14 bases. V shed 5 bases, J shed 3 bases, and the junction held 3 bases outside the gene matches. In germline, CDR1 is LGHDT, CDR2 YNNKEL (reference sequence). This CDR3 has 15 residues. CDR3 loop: CASSWTSGGLYEQYF. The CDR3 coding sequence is TGTGCCAGCAGCTGGACTAGCGGGGGGCTCTACGAGCAGTACTTC.

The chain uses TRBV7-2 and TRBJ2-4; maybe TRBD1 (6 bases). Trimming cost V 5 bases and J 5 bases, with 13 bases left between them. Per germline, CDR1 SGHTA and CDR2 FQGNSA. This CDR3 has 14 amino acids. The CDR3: CASSVGGYENIQYF. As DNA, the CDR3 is TGTGCCAGCAGCGTAGGGGGATATGAAAACATTCAGTACTTC.